Below, 5 T cell receptor beta chains from the same sample are listed, as sequenced in a study of T cells in Graves' hyperthyroidism and ophthalmopathy. RNA transcripts provided the source from which TCR beta CDR3 regions were amplified. The TCR CDR3 first-round RT-PCR relied on the HTBI primer set. TCRdb re-derived calls from the multiplex PCR reads in MiXCR, one entry per CDR3 protein. The sample yields roughly 300,000 distinct CDR3 sequences, 20% to 25% seen once. The sequenced material came from blood. The receptors derive from a woman between 50 and 59 years old with Graves' hyperthyroidism.

In this sample, this clonotype turned up many times. V is TRBV3-1 and J is TRBJ2-3; 11 nucleotides line up with TRBD2. This CDR3 is 15 amino acids long. Germline lookup yields CDR1 LGHDT and CDR2 YNNKEL (reference sequence). Trimming at V came to 4 bases and at J to 7 bases, leaving 7 bases not matched to a gene. CDR3: CASSPSGTSGNTQYF. CDR3 sequence (DNA): TGTGCCAGCAGCCCCTCCGGGACTAGCGGAAATACGCAGTATTTT.

This clonotype was seen a few times. The V gene is TRBV4-1, the J gene TRBJ2-3; D remains ambiguous. From germline, CDR1 is MGHRA and CDR2 YSYEKL. Trimming pared 0 bases from V and 6 bases from J, leaving 10 bases between. The CDR3 length is 14 residues. CDR3 protein: CASSQEGRVDTQYF. DNA of the CDR3: TGCGCCAGCAGCCAAGAAGGAAGGGTCGATACGCAGTATTTT.

The chain carries TRBV20-1 and TRBJ2-3; D might be TRBD1 (6 bases). The CDR3 runs to 14 residues. Germline-derived CDR1 and CDR2 are DFQATT and SNEGSKA (reference sequence). V lost 6 bases and J 0 bases, leaving 13 bases between the germline ends. The CDR3 DNA sequence: TGCAGTGCCAAAACGGACAGAAGCACAGATACGCAGTATTTT. Its protein product is CSAKTDRSTDTQYF.

There are many counts of this clonotype. The rearrangement links TRBV2 to TRBJ1-1, with unresolved D. In germline, CDR1 is SNHLY, CDR2 FYNNEI. The CDR3 runs 15 residues. V was shortened by 6 bases and J by 4 bases, with 18 bases between the two germline ends. The CDR3 DNA follows: TGTGCCAGCAGAGCTACAACTCTTTCAGGCACTGAAGCTTTCTTT. Amino acids: CASRATTLSGTEAFF.

This clonotype was detected many times. The gene calls are TRBV5-6 and TRBJ1-2, with 7 bases that match TRBD1. The CDR3 sequence is 17 residues long. Germline V gene sequence: CDR1 SGHDT, CDR2 YYEEEE. J was trimmed by 2 bases and V by 5 bases; bases with no gene match: 15. The CDR3 sequence: CASRGAPSGTVNYGYTF. The CDR3 coding sequence is TGTGCCAGCAGAGGCGCACCATCAGGGACAGTCAACTATGGCTACACCTTC.